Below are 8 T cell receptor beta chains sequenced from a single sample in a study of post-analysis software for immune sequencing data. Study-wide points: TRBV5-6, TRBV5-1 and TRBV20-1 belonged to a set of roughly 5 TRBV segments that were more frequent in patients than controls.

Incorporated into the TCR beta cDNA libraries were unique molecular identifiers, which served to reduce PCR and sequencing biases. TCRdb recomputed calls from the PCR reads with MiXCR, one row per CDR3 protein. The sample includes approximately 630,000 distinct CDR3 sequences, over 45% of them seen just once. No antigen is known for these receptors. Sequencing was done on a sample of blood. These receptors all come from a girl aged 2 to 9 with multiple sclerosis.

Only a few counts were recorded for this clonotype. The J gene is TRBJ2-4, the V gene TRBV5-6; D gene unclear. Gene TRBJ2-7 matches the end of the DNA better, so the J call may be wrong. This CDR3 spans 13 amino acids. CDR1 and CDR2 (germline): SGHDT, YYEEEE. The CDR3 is CASRLLGSYEQYF. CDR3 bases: TGTGCCAGCAGGTTGCTTGGGTCCTACGAGCAGTACTTC.

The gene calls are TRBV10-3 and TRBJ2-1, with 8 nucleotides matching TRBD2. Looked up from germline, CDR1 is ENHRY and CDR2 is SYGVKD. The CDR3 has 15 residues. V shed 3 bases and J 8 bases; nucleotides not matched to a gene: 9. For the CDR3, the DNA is TGTGCCATCAGTGAAGGGGCGGGGGGATCGCATGAGCAGTTCTTC. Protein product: CAISEGAGGSHEQFF.

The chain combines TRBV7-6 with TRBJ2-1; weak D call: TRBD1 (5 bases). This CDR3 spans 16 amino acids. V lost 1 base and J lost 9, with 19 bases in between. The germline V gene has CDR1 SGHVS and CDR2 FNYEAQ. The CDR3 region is CASSLVGQGKVSEQFF. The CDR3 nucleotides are TGTGCCAGCAGCTTAGTCGGGCAGGGAAAAGTGAGTGAGCAGTTCTTC.

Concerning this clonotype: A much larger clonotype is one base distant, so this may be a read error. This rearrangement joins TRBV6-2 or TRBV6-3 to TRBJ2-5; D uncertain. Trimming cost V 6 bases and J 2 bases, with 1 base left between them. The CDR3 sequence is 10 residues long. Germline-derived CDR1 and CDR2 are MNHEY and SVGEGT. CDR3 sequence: CASRQETQYF. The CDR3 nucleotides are TGTGCCAGCAGACAAGAGACCCAGTACTTC.

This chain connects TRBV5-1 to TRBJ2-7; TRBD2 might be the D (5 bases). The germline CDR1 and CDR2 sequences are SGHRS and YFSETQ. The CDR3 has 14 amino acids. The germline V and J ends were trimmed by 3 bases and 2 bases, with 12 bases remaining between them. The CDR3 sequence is CASSWESIPYEQYF. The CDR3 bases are TGCGCCAGCAGCTGGGAGTCCATACCCTACGAGCAGTACTTC. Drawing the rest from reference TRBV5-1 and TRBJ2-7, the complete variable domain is KAGVTQTPRYLIKTRGQQVTLSCSPISGHRSVSWYQQTPGQGLQFLFEYFSETQRNKGNFPGRFSGRQFSNSRSEMNVSTLELGDSALYLCASSWESIPYEQYFGPGTRLTVT.

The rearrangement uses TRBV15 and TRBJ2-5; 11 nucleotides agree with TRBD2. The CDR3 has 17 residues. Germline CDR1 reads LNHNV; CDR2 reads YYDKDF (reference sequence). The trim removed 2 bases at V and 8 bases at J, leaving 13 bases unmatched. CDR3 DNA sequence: TGTGCCACCAGCAGACCTGACGGGACTAGCGGTCTAGGAACCCAGTACTTC. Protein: CATSRPDGTSGLGTQYF.

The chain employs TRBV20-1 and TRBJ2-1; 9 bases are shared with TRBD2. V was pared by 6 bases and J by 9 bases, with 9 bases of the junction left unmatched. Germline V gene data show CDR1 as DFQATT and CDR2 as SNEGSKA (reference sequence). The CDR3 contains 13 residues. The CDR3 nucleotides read TGCAGTGCCCCGCGAGCGGGGGGCGGTGAGCAGTTCTTC. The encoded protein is CSAPRAGGGEQFF.

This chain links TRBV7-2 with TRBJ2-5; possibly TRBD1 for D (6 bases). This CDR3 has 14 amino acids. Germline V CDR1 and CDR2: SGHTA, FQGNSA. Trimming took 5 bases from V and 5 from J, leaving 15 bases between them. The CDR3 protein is CASSIPGHGETQYF. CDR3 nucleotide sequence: TGTGCCAGCAGCATACCGGGACACGGTGAGACCCAGTACTTC.